The clone carrying this TCR beta chain came up a few times. Its antigen is undetermined. This specimen comes from a study of CD8+ T cells in alopecia areata. At the level of the study: Patients took tofacitinib for 6 to 18 months, followed by 6 drug-free months. Overall study results and limits: Many expanded lesional clones persisted in scalp and blood during tofacitinib.

The CDR3 extends over 15 amino acids. Trimming removed 4 bases at V and 4 bases at J, with 19 bases between. The V gene's germline CDR1 is GTSNPN and CDR2 SVGIG (reference sequence). Sequencing relied on a cDNA template that was reverse transcribed from extracted RNA. Clones were read by immunoSEQ multiplex PCR, and TCRdb kept only the in-frame ones, dropping some. Of around 170,000 clones in the sample, 51% were seen once. Treatment described: oral pan-JAK inhibitor, 5-10 mg twice daily. Sampling of alopecia areata patients yielded lesional scalp punch biopsies as well as peripheral blood. The J gene is TRBJ1-2, the V gene TRBV30; no clear D. The sequence was obtained from a human donor with alopecia areata. The source material was CD8+ T cells sorted from blood, sampled around week 52, from a patient treated with tofacitinib. The DNA for the CDR3 is TGTGCCTGGATACGCGAAAGGCCCCCGAGCTATGGCTACACCTTC. It encodes CAWIRERPPSYGYTF. Using reference TRBV30 and TRBJ1-2 for the parts outside the CDR3, the full variable domain is SQTIHQWPATLVQPVGSPLSLECTVEGTSNPNLYWYRQAAGRGLQLLFYSVGIGQISSEVPQNLSASRPQDRQFILSSKKLLLSDSGFYLCAWIRERPPSYGYTFGSGTRLTVV.